Shown below are 26 T cell receptor beta chains from a single sample sequenced in a study of memory CD4+ T cells and cytomegalovirus serostatus (dated 2019 in TCRdb). Single viable CD3+CD4+CD8-CD45RO+ cells were sorted as memory CD4+ T cells on a FACSAria II. Receptors were amplified or captured by the immunoSEQ multiplex PCR assay. The table was pulled from immuneACCESS by TCRdb, which kept in-frame rearrangements only. Such tables lose some clones; where checked, under half of the loss comes from unresolved V genes, and the rest has no known cause. Recorded for this sample are tens of thousands of clones; around 77% of them occurred a single time. The ten largest account for 0.88% of the sample. The sample consisted of memory CD4+ T cells from blood. These receptors were collected from an adult in good health and CMV-seronegative.

The chain links TRBV6-1 to TRBJ1-2; D is undetermined. V lost 3 bases to trimming and J lost 2 bases, with 4 bases between them. The CDR3 contains 12 residues. Germline CDR1 MNHNS, CDR2 SASEGT. CDR3 sequence (DNA): TGTGCCAGCAGTGATAACAACTATGGCTACACCTTC. Protein product: CASSDNNYGYTF.

The V gene is TRBV29-1, the J gene TRBJ1-1; D remains unclear. CDR1 and CDR2 from the germline V gene are SQVTM and ANQGSEA. CDR3 length: 13 residues. The germline V and J ends were trimmed by 7 bases and 5 bases, with 17 bases remaining between them. The CDR3 DNA follows: TGCAGCGCCTCCGAGCCCATTCGGACTGAAGCTTTCTTT. This encodes CSASEPIRTEAFF.

V gene TRBV5-4 combines with J gene TRBJ1-4; D may be TRBD1 (5 bases). V lost 6 bases and J 7 bases, leaving 16 bases between the germline ends. This CDR3 is built from 14 residues. The germline gives CDR1 SGHNT, CDR2 YYREEE (reference sequence). CDR3 in amino acids: CASTTVGAGEKLFF. CDR3 DNA: TGTGCCAGCACCACGGTCGGGGCGGGTGAAAAACTGTTTTTT.

V usage is TRBV5-1 and J usage is TRBJ2-2, with 9 bases lining up with TRBD2. V trimming: 4 bases; J trimming: 5 bases; junction bases outside the gene matches: 15. Germline CDR1 reads SGHRS; CDR2 reads YFSETQ. This CDR3 contains 18 residues. The CDR3: CASSLGGVAGEKTGELFF. CDR3 coding DNA: TGCGCCAGCAGCCTGGGGGGAGTAGCGGGAGAAAAAACCGGGGAGCTGTTTTTT.

CDR3 nucleotides: TGTGCCAGCAGCCAAAAGCGAGGTGGGAACACTGAAGCTTTCTTT. Protein product: CASSQKRGGNTEAFF. This chain links TRBV5-6 with TRBJ1-1, with D unresolved. The germline V and J ends were trimmed by 4 bases and 1 base, with 14 bases remaining between them. The germline CDR1 and CDR2 sequences are SGHDT and YYEEEE. This CDR3 has 15 amino acids.

The genes are TRBV28 and TRBJ2-3, with D possibly being TRBD1 (5 bases). CDR1 is MDHEN and CDR2 is SYDVKM in the germline V gene. The CDR3 spans 14 residues. The ends were cut back, 5 bases at V and 7 bases at J, with 16 bases in the middle. The chain's CDR3 is CASSPRTLLNTQYF. The CDR3 DNA reads as TGTGCCAGCAGTCCCCGGACACTCCTGAATACGCAGTATTTT.

J is TRBJ2-7 and V is TRBV5-1; 10 bases agree with TRBD2. V was pared by 4 bases and J by 3 bases, with 10 bases of the junction left unmatched. Germline CDR1 reads SGHRS; CDR2 reads YFSETQ. The CDR3 has 16 residues. The CDR3: CASSPASGSRDYEQYF. The CDR3, as DNA: TGCGCCAGCAGCCCAGCTAGCGGGAGCAGGGACTACGAGCAGTACTTC.

The chain carries TRBV27 and TRBJ1-5; D is uncertain. The germline V gene encodes CDR1 MNHEY and CDR2 SMNVEV (reference sequence). V lost 5 bases and J 4 bases, leaving 12 bases between the germline ends. CDR3 length: 14 residues. The CDR3 bases are TGTGCCAGCAGTCCCCAAATAAATAATCAGCCCCAGCATTTT. Translating it yields CASSPQINNQPQHF.

This sequence joins TRBV11-3 and TRBJ2-3, with TRBD1 matching 8 bases. Per germline, CDR1 SGHNT and CDR2 YENEEA. The ends lost 1 base at V and 3 bases at J; junction bases unmatched: 6. The CDR3 spans 16 residues. CDR3 residues: CASSLGRTGGTDTQYF. The CDR3 nucleotides are TGTGCCAGCAGCTTAGGCCGCACAGGGGGGACAGATACGCAGTATTTT.

The rearrangement uses TRBV5-1 and TRBJ1-2; 9 nucleotides line up with TRBD1. V was pared by 0 bases and J by 4 bases, with 19 bases of the junction left unmatched. CDR3 size: 20 residues. Germline V lookup: CDR1 SGHRS, CDR2 YFSETQ. CDR3 region: CASSLAGAGTGSYSGYGYTF. The CDR3 DNA sequence: TGCGCCAGCAGCTTGGCCGGGGCGGGGACAGGGTCGTATTCAGGCTATGGCTACACCTTC.

This clone showed up just once. The CDR3 coding sequence is TGTGCCAGCAGCTACCAGGGACAGGGGGCATACGAGCAGTACTTC. Translation gives CASSYQGQGAYEQYF. This chain connects TRBV7-2 to TRBJ2-7; 12 bases agree with TRBD1. The CDR3 length is 15 residues. V lost 4 bases and J lost 4; bases outside the gene matches: 5. The germline gives CDR1 SGHTA, CDR2 FQGNSA. Combining the CDR3 with reference TRBV7-2 and TRBJ2-7 gives the whole variable domain GAGVSQSPSNKVTEKGKDVELRCDPISGHTALYWYRQSLGQGLEFLIYFQGNSAPDKSGLPSDRFSAERTGGSVSTLTIQRTQQEDSAVYLCASSYQGQGAYEQYFGPGTRLTVT.

The CDR3 nucleotides read TGTGCCAGCAGCCCAGGGGGGCAAAGCTCTGGAAACACCATATATTTT. As protein: CASSPGGQSSGNTIYF. The V and J genes are TRBV7-9 and TRBJ1-3; the match to TRBD1 covers 7 bases. V trimming: 5 bases; J trimming: 0 bases; junction bases outside the gene matches: 7. The CDR3 sequence is 16 residues long. Germline loops: CDR1 SEHNR, CDR2 FQNEAQ (reference sequence).

This clone was observed a handful of times. The J gene is TRBJ1-2, the V gene TRBV4-2; a weak D match, TRBD1 (5 bases). CDR1 LGHNA and CDR2 YNFKEQ come from the germline V gene. V lost 5 bases and J 2 bases, leaving 12 bases between the germline ends. This CDR3 is built from 14 residues. This CDR3 is CASSNDRGNYGYTF. Here the CDR3 DNA reads TGTGCCAGCAGCAATGACAGAGGCAACTATGGCTACACCTTC.

The chain combines TRBV7-3 with TRBJ2-1, with TRBD1 matching over 10 bases. J gave up 4 bases and V 5 bases, and 5 bases lay outside the gene matches. CDR1 and CDR2 (germline): SGHTA, FQGTGA. The length of the CDR3 is 15 residues. CDR3 nucleotides: TGTGCCAGCAGCCAGGGACAGGGGCCGTACAATGAGCAGTTCTTC. It specifies CASSQGQGPYNEQFF.

This clone was picked up a small number of times. The CDR3: CASSLDQPEKLFF. In DNA, the CDR3 is TGTGCCAGCAGCTTAGATCAGCCCGAAAAACTGTTTTTT. V usage is TRBV7-9 and J usage is TRBJ1-4; D call uncertain. The CDR3 loop spans 13 amino acids. CDR1 and CDR2 (germline): SEHNR, FQNEAQ (reference sequence). V was cut by 1 base and J by 8 bases, with 8 bases left in between.

The chain has TRBV5-1 and TRBJ1-1, with TRBD1 identical over 7 bases. Trimming at V came to 2 bases and at J to 0 bases, leaving 4 bases not matched to a gene. Per germline, CDR1 SGHRS and CDR2 YFSETQ. The CDR3 is 15 residues long. For the CDR3, the DNA is TGCGCCAGCAGCTTACAGGGGACAATGAACACTGAAGCTTTCTTT. It yields the protein CASSLQGTMNTEAFF.

In its sample, this clone was seen a few times. This chain connects TRBV18 to TRBJ1-1; D not certain. This CDR3 has 14 residues. Trimming removed 1 base from V and 7 bases from J, with 13 bases in between. Germline CDR1 is KGHSH and CDR2 is LQKENI. CDR3: CASSPQGIEGEAFF. The CDR3, as DNA: TGTGCCAGCTCACCACAGGGAATCGAAGGTGAAGCTTTCTTT.

The V and J genes are TRBV10-1 and TRBJ2-2, with D tentatively TRBD2 (6 bases). V gave up 6 bases and J gave up 5 bases, with 13 bases separating them. Germline assignment: CDR1 WNHNN and CDR2 SYGVQD (reference sequence). The CDR3 is 14 residues long. CDR3 in DNA: TGCGCCAGCAGGGAGGGCCATGGGACCGGGGAGCTGTTTTTT. This encodes CASREGHGTGELFF.

The chain is built from TRBV10-3 and TRBJ1-1; TRBD1 matches 10 bases. J gave up 7 bases and V 10 bases, and 12 bases lay outside the gene matches. The CDR3 contains 14 residues. Germline lookup yields CDR1 ENHRY and CDR2 SYGVKD. CDR3 DNA sequence: TGTGCCACTTCCGACCGGGACAGGGGAAATGAAGCTTTCTTT. This encodes CATSDRDRGNEAFF.

This chain uses TRBV18 with TRBJ2-1; D possibly uses TRBD1 or TRBD2 (5 bases each). Trimming shortened V by 9 bases and J by 2 bases, and 11 bases separated the two germline ends. The germline V gene encodes CDR1 KGHSH and CDR2 LQKENI. CDR3 length: 13 amino acids. The CDR3 loop reads CASSGSPYNEQFF. CDR3 sequence (DNA): TGTGCCAGTTCAGGGAGCCCCTACAATGAGCAGTTCTTC.

This chain joins TRBV27 and TRBJ2-7, with D perhaps TRBD1 (6 bases). V was pared by 5 bases and J by 9 bases, with 14 bases between. The CDR3 spans 12 residues. Germline CDR1 reads MNHEY; CDR2 reads SMNVEV (reference sequence). The CDR3 region is CASSGDTLVQYF. The CDR3 nucleotides are TGTGCCAGCAGTGGGGACACCCTCGTGCAGTACTTC.

V is TRBV7-3 and J is TRBJ2-6; the D is unclear. V was shortened by 3 bases and J by 3 bases, with 9 bases between the two germline ends. CDR1 SGHTA and CDR2 FQGTGA come from the germline V gene. CDR3 length: 15 residues. CDR3 nucleotide sequence: TGTGCCAGCAGCTTTTCAACGAGTGGGGCCAACGTCCTGACTTTC. Amino acid sequence: CASSFSTSGANVLTF.

The chain recombines TRBV27 with TRBJ2-5; tentative D call: TRBD2 (6 bases). V dropped 8 bases and J dropped 5 bases, with 18 bases sitting between them. Germline CDR1 MNHEY, CDR2 SMNVEV (reference sequence). The CDR3 runs 14 residues. CDR3 loop: CASAGQIPHETQYF. The CDR3 DNA reads as TGTGCCAGCGCGGGGCAGATCCCCCATGAGACCCAGTACTTC.

In this sample, this clone turned up a few times. The chain uses TRBV19 and TRBJ2-7; D gene unclear. V lost 6 bases, J lost 3 bases, and 9 bases lay in between. CDR3 length: 12 residues. The germline V gene encodes CDR1 LNHDA and CDR2 SQIVND (reference sequence). This chain's CDR3 is CASRSTSYEQYF. CDR3 nucleotide sequence: TGTGCCAGTAGGTCGACAAGCTACGAGCAGTACTTC.

There are a few counts of this clone. The V and J genes are TRBV6-5 and TRBJ2-7; 9 nucleotides match TRBD1. The germline CDR1 and CDR2 sequences are MNHEY and SVGAGI. This CDR3 region has 16 residues. The J segment lost 3 bases and the V segment lost 4 bases, leaving 10 bases of the junction unmatched. CDR3 sequence (DNA): TGTGCCAGCAGTTCGATTCCGGGACAGGGAATCTACGAGCAGTACTTC. It encodes CASSSIPGQGIYEQYF.

The chain has TRBV5-1 and TRBJ1-1, with D unclear. Germline CDR1 is SGHRS and CDR2 is YFSETQ. Trimming removed 0 bases at V and 5 bases at J, with 11 bases between. The CDR3 covers 14 residues. CDR3 coding DNA: TGCGCCAGCAGCTTGGATGTGGGTCGGACTGAAGCTTTCTTT. It is translated as CASSLDVGRTEAFF.